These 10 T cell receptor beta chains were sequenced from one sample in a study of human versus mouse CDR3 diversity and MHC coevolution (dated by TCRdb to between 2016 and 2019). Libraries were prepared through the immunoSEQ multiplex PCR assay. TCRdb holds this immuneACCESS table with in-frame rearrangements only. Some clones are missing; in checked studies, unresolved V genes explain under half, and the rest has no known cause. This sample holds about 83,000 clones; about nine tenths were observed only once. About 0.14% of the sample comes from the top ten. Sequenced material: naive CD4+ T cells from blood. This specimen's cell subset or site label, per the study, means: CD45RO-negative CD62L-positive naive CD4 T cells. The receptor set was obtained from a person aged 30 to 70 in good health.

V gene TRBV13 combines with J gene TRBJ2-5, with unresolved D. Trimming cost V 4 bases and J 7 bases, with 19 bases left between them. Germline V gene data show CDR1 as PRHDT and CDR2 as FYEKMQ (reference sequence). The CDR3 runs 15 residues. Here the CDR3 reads CASSSSTTPTGTQYF. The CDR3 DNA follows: TGTGCCAGCAGCTCCTCAACGACCCCGACGGGGACCCAGTACTTC.

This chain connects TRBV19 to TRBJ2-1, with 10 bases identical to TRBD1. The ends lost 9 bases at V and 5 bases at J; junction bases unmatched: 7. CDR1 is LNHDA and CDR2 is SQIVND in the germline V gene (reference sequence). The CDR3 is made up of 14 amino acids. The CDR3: CASSEDRGDNEQFF. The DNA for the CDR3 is TGTGCCAGCTCCGAGGACAGGGGGGACAATGAGCAGTTCTTC. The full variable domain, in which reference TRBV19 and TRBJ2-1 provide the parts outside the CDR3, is DGGITQSPKYLFRKEGQNVTLSCEQNLNHDAMYWYRQDPGQGLRLIYYSQIVNDFQKGDIAEGYSVSREKKESFPLTVTSAQKNPTAFYLCASSEDRGDNEQFFGPGTRLTVL.

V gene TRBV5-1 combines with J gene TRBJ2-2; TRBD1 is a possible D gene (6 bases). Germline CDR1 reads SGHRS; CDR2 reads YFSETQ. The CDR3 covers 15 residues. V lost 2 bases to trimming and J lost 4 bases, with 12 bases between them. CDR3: CASSLQGQFTGELFF. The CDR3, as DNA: TGCGCCAGCAGCTTACAGGGACAATTCACCGGGGAGCTGTTTTTT.

This CDR3 reads CASSSSTGDMNMQYF. CDR3 DNA: TGCGCCAGCAGCTCCTCGACAGGGGATATGAATATGCAGTATTTT. This chain joins TRBV5-1 and TRBJ2-3, with 8 positions matching TRBD1. Trimming at V came to 3 bases and at J to 11 bases, leaving 14 bases not matched to a gene. This CDR3 has 15 residues. Looked up from germline, CDR1 is SGHRS and CDR2 is YFSETQ.

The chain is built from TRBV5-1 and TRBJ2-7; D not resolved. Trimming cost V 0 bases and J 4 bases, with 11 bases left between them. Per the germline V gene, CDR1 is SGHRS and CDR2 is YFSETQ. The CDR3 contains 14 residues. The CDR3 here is CASSLVLGPYEQYF. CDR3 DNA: TGCGCCAGCAGCTTGGTCCTTGGCCCGTACGAGCAGTACTTC.

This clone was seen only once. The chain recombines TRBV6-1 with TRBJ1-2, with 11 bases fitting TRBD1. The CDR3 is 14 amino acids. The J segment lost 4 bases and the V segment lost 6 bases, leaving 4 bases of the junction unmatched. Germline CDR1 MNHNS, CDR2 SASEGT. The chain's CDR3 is CASSRGQGVYGYTF. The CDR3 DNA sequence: TGTGCCAGCAGCCGGGGACAGGGGGTCTATGGCTACACCTTC.

The CDR3: CASSFTGVKEKLFF. CDR3 nucleotides: TGTGCCAGCAGCTTCACAGGGGTGAAGGAAAAACTGTTTTTT. This sequence joins TRBV11-1 and TRBJ1-4, with TRBD1 identical over 7 bases. V was clipped by 3 bases and J by 8 bases; unmatched bases: 6. From germline, CDR1 is SGHAT and CDR2 FQDESV (reference sequence). This CDR3 spans 14 amino acids.

The CDR3 is CASSHSGQALPSTDTQYF. The CDR3 nucleotides are TGCGCCAGCAGTCACTCTGGACAGGCCCTACCTAGCACAGATACGCAGTATTTT. The V gene is TRBV23-1, the J gene TRBJ2-3, with TRBD1 identical over 7 bases. TRBV23-1 carries the ORF label, with uncertain function. This CDR3 comprises 18 residues. Losses at the gene ends were 3 bases for V and 0 bases for J; bases not matched to a gene: 12.

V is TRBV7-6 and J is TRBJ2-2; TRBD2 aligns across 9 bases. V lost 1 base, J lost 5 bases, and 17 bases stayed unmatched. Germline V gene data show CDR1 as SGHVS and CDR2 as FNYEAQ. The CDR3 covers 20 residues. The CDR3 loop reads CASSLVISGSSGVRTGELFF. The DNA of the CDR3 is TGTGCCAGCAGCTTAGTGATTAGCGGGAGTTCTGGCGTTCGGACCGGGGAGCTGTTTTTT.

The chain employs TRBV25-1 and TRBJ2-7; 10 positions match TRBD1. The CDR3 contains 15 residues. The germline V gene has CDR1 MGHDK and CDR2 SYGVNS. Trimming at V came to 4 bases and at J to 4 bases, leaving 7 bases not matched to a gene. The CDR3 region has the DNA TGTGCCAGCAGTGTCCCGGGACAGGGGCAGTACGAGCAGTACTTC. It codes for CASSVPGQGQYEQYF.